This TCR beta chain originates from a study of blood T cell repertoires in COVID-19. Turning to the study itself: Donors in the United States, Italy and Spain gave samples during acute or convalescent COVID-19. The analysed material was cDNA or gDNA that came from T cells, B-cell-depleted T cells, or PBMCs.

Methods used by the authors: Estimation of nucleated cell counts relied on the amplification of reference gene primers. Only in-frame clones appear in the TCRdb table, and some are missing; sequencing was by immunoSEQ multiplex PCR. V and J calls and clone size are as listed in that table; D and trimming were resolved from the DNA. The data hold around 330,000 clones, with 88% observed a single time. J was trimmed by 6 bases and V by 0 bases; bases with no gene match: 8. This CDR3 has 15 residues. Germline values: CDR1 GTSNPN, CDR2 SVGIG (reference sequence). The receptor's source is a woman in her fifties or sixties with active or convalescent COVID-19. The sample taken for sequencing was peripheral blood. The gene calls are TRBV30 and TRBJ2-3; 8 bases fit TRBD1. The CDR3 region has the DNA TGTGCCTGGAGTGTACAGACCGGGACAGGCGATACGCAGTATTTT. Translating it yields CAWSVQTGTGDTQYF. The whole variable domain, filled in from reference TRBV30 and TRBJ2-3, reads SQTIHQWPATLVQPVGSPLSLECTVEGTSNPNLYWYRQAAGRGLQLLFYSVGIGQISSEVPQNLSASRPQDRQFILSSKKLLLSDSGFYLCAWSVQTGTGDTQYFGPGTRLTVL.